The text below deals with one TCR beta chain. This CDR3 is 15 amino acids long. Germline CDR1 and CDR2: KGHSH and LQKENI. Trimming pared 3 bases from V and 2 bases from J, leaving 12 bases between. Per the original methods: Using reference gene primer amplification, nucleated cell counts were estimated. Here immunoSEQ multiplex PCR was the method, and the copy in TCRdb shows in-frame clones only, minus some. The V and J calls and clone size come from that table; D and trimming were worked out from the DNA. The sample has 200,000 to 250,000 clones, 90% seen once. Enrollees, roughly 18 to 95 years old, lived in 24 US areas. A PCR-confirmed or clinician-diagnosed COVID-19 case had contacted exposed participants within 2 weeks of entry. The record originates from a study of blood T cell repertoires in COVID-19. Overall study context: PBMCs, B-cell-depleted T cells, or T cells provided the cDNA or gDNA that made up the material.

This clonotype was sampled from a man aged 25-45 years who had been exposed to COVID-19. Material: PBMCs or T cells enriched from blood (not recorded which). V and J are TRBV18 and TRBJ2-3; D is unresolved. This chain's CDR3 is CASSPATAYTDTQYF. The CDR3 coding sequence is TGTGCCAGCTCACCGGCTACAGCCTACACAGATACGCAGTATTTT.